The 16 T cell receptor beta chains below were found in one sample sequenced in a study of cytomegalovirus exposure and HLA in healthy donors. With 60 Vbeta and 13 Jbeta primers, the PCR was carried out. Clones were sequenced by immunoSEQ multiplex PCR, and TCRdb holds only the in-frame ones, with some missing. The specimen's table records 150,000 to 200,000 clones. Input material: PBMCs. These receptor sequences come from a boy younger than 18 in good health and CMV-seronegative.

The chain links TRBV15 to TRBJ1-2; 7 nucleotides agree with TRBD1. V shed 1 base, J shed 0 bases, and the junction held 5 bases outside the gene matches. This CDR3 region has 16 residues. The germline V gene encodes CDR1 LNHNV and CDR2 YYDKDF (reference sequence). The CDR3 region has the DNA TGTGCCACCAGCAGAGTTGGAACAGGGGCTAACTATGGCTACACCTTC. Amino acids: CATSRVGTGANYGYTF.

The gene calls are TRBV14 and TRBJ1-1; D call uncertain. In germline, CDR1 is SGHDN, CDR2 FVKESK. The CDR3 loop spans 14 amino acids. Trimming left V 3 bases short and J 1 base short, with 9 bases between. The CDR3 DNA follows: TGTGCCAGCAGCCATTTCCGGGGGAACACTGAAGCTTTCTTT. Its protein is CASSHFRGNTEAFF.

CDR3 nucleotides: TGTGCCAGCAGCCTCAGGGCGACCTCTGGAAACACCATATATTTT. Translation: CASSLRATSGNTIYF. The rearrangement uses TRBV7-8 and TRBJ1-3; D is perhaps TRBD1 (5 bases). V was clipped by 5 bases and J by 0 bases, with 11 bases between them. CDR1 is SGHVS and CDR2 is FQNEAQ in the germline V gene. This CDR3 is 15 amino acids long.

The chain carries TRBV4-1 and TRBJ2-5; no clear D. CDR3 length: 13 residues. The V end was cut by 0 bases, the J end by 4 bases, with 6 bases between. The germline V gene encodes CDR1 MGHRA and CDR2 YSYEKL. The CDR3 DNA follows: TGCGCCAGCAGCCAAGAGGCATTAGAGACCCAGTACTTC. Amino acid sequence: CASSQEALETQYF.

The chain couples TRBV21-1 to TRBJ1-1; the D call TRBD1 from the table was never checked on the DNA. TRBV21-1 has pseudogene status. The CDR3 extends over 11 amino acids. The DNA of the CDR3 is TGTGCCAGAAGACAGAACACTGAAGCTTTCTTT. Residues: CARRQNTEAFF.

This chain links TRBV7-9 with TRBJ1-1, with 7 nucleotides matching TRBD1. CDR1 and CDR2 (germline): SEHNR, FQNEAQ (reference sequence). The CDR3 spans 16 residues. The J segment lost 1 base and the V segment lost 4 bases, leaving 9 bases of the junction unmatched. CDR3 region: CASSSAGGKGNTEAFF. DNA of the CDR3: TGTGCCAGCAGCTCGGCAGGGGGTAAGGGGAACACTGAAGCTTTCTTT.

The CDR3 DNA sequence: TGTGCCAGCAGTTACTCGAACAGGCCAGATACGCAGTATTTT. Protein: CASSYSNRPDTQYF. The V and J genes are TRBV6-5 and TRBJ2-3, with D tentatively TRBD1 (5 bases). The CDR3 runs to 14 residues. The germline CDR1 and CDR2 sequences are MNHEY and SVGAGI. Trimming removed 0 bases from V and 4 bases from J, with 8 bases in between.

The J gene is TRBJ2-3, the V gene TRBV29-1, with 9 bases fitting TRBD1. Germline loops: CDR1 SQVTM, CDR2 ANQGSEA. J gave up 1 base and V 4 bases, and 0 bases lay outside the gene matches. This CDR3 is 13 amino acids long. The CDR3 bases are TGCAGCGTTGGGGACAGGGGCACAGATACGCAGTATTTT. It encodes CSVGDRGTDTQYF.

V and J are TRBV7-2 and TRBJ2-7; the D gene is possibly TRBD2 (5 bases). The germline CDR1 and CDR2 sequences are SGHTA and FQGNSA. The CDR3 has 15 residues. Trimming pared 4 bases from V and 4 bases from J, leaving 17 bases between. The CDR3 nucleotides are TGTGCCAGCAGCTCCACCCCGCGGGCCTCTTACGAGCAGTACTTC. Residues: CASSSTPRASYEQYF.

The gene calls are TRBV2 and TRBJ1-1; unclear D gene. The ends were cut back, 6 bases at V and 0 bases at J, with 5 bases in the middle. CDR3 length equals 12 residues. Germline lookup yields CDR1 SNHLY and CDR2 FYNNEI. For the CDR3, the DNA is TGTGCCAGCAGCCAGGTGAACACTGAAGCTTTCTTT. Its protein product is CASSQVNTEAFF.

The V call is TRBV5-1, the J call TRBJ2-1; 11 nucleotides match TRBD1. This CDR3 has 19 amino acids. Germline CDR1 is SGHRS and CDR2 is YFSETQ. J gave up 7 bases and V 4 bases, and 19 bases lay outside the gene matches. CDR3 protein: CASSLGGSLWGQGVNEQFF. The CDR3 DNA reads TGCGCCAGCAGCCTTGGGGGCTCCCTGTGGGGACAGGGGGTTAATGAGCAGTTCTTC.

V gene TRBV5-8 combines with J gene TRBJ1-2; D may be TRBD1 (5 bases). The CDR3 loop spans 15 amino acids. The V end was cut by 0 bases, the J end by 8 bases, with 17 bases between. The germline V gene has CDR1 SGHTS and CDR2 YDEGEE. Here the CDR3 DNA reads TGTGCCAGCAGCTTGGGGCCCGTCCGGGGGAAGGGCTACACCTTC. It specifies CASSLGPVRGKGYTF.

The chain is built from TRBV7-2 and TRBJ2-6; tentatively, D is TRBD2 (5 bases). Germline CDR1 is SGHTA and CDR2 is FQGNSA. V was clipped by 5 bases and J by 4 bases, with 15 bases between them. The CDR3 sequence is 16 residues long. The CDR3 region is CASSMAPGSGANVLTF. CDR3 DNA sequence: TGTGCCAGCAGCATGGCCCCGGGGTCCGGGGCCAACGTCCTGACTTTC.

The V gene is TRBV5-4, the J gene TRBJ2-7; tentative D call: TRBD1 (6 bases). The germline V gene encodes CDR1 SGHNT and CDR2 YYREEE (reference sequence). Trimming took 2 bases from V and 6 from J, leaving 15 bases between them. The CDR3 totals 14 residues. The CDR3 nucleotides read TGTGCCAGCAGCTTCGCAGGGGACGGAGCCGAGCAGTACTTC. Protein product: CASSFAGDGAEQYF.

On this clone itself: This CDR3 is also generated by other DNA sequences in the sample. The chain joins TRBV9 to TRBJ2-7, with 10 bases fitting TRBD1. J lost 2 bases, V lost 2 bases, and 1 base had no gene match. CDR1 is SGDLS and CDR2 is YYNGEE in the germline V gene. The CDR3 has 14 residues. The CDR3 DNA is TGTGCCAGCAGCGTCGGACAGGGGGCCTACGAGCAGTACTTC. Its protein is CASSVGQGAYEQYF.

As regards this clone: A read error may account for a junction end that differs from germline. V usage is TRBV19 and J usage is TRBJ2-1; the match to TRBD2 covers 7 bases. The CDR3 extends over 14 amino acids. The V gene's germline CDR1 is LNHDA and CDR2 SQIVND (reference sequence). CDR3 in amino acids: CASISSGSYNEKFF. In DNA, the CDR3 is TGTGCCAGTATCTCTAGCGGCTCCTACAATGAGAAGTTCTTC.